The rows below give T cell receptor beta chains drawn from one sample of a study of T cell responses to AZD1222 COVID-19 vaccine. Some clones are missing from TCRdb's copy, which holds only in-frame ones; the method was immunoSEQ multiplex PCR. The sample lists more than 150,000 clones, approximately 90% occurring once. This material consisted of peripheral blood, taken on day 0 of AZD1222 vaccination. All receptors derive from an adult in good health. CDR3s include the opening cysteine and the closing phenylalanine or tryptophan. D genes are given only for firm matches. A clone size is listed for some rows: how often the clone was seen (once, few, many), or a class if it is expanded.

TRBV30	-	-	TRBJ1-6	CAATSSYNSPLHF	TGTGCCGCAACTAGCTCCTATAATTCACCCCTCCACTTT
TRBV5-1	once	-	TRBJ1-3	CASSSRTQGKGNTIYF	TGCGCCAGCAGCTCCCGGACCCAAGGCAAGGGAAACACCATATATTTT
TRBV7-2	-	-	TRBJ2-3	CASSFRDGVTDTQYF	TGTGCCAGCAGCTTCCGGGACGGGGTCACAGATACGCAGTATTTT
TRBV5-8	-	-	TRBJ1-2	CASSLRNRVDYGYTF	TGTGCCAGCAGCTTGAGAAACAGGGTGGACTATGGCTACACCTTC
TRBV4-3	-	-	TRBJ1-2	CASSQDGGGYGYTF	TGCGCCAGCAGCCAAGATGGAGGGGGCTATGGCTACACCTTC
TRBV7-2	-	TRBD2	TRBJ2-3	CASSLVAGGKDTQYF	TGTGCCAGCAGCTTAGTCGCGGGAGGGAAAGATACGCAGTATTTT
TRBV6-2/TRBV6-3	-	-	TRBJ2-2	CASSYYPGELFF	TGTGCCAGCAGTTACTATCCCGGGGAGCTGTTTTTT
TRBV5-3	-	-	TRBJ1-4	CARSCYIMRATNEKLFF	TGTGCCAGAAGCTGTTACATTATGCGGGCAACTAATGAAAAACTGTTTTTT
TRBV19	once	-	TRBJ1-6	CASSMNTYNSPLHF	TGTGCCAGTAGTATGAACACCTATAATTCACCCCTCCACTTT
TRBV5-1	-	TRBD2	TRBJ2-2	CASQTAGGRRTGELFF	TGCGCCAGCCAAACTGCGGGGGGCCGAAGGACCGGGGAGCTGTTTTTT
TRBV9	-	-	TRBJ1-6	CASSATETDSPLHF	TGTGCCAGCAGCGCGACAGAAACGGATTCACCCCTCCACTTT
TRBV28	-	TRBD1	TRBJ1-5	CASSFRDRGRNQPQHF	TGTGCCAGCAGTTTCCGGGACAGGGGCCGCAATCAGCCCCAGCATTTT
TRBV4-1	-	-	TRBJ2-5	CASRGGGGTRQETQYF	TGCGCCAGCCGTGGAGGGGGGGGCACCCGTCAAGAGACCCAGTACTTC
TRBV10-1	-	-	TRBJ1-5	CASSSPGGFNQPQHF	TGCGCCAGCAGTTCGCCGGGGGGATTTAATCAGCCCCAGCATTTT
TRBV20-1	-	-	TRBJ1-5	CSGSPGSNQPQHF	TGCAGTGGTAGTCCAGGTTCTAATCAGCCCCAGCATTTT
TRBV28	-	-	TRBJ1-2	CASSLGAYGYTF	TGTGCCAGCAGTTTAGGGGCTTATGGCTACACCTTC
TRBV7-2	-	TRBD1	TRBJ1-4	CASGGQGGEKLFF	TGTGCCAGCGGGGGGCAGGGGGGTGAAAAACTGTTTTTT
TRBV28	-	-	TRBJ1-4	CASSLQGAGANEKLFF	TGTGCCAGCAGTTTACAGGGCGCCGGGGCTAATGAAAAACTGTTTTTT
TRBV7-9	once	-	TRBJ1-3	CASRSDGNTIYF	TGTGCCAGCAGGTCAGATGGAAACACCATATATTTT
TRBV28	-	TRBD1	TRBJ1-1	CASSSGATGRTEAFF	TGTGCCAGCAGCTCAGGCGCGACAGGGCGTACTGAAGCTTTCTTT
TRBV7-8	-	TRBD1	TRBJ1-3	CASSTGQFGNTIYF	TGTGCCAGCAGCACGGGACAGTTCGGAAACACCATATATTTT
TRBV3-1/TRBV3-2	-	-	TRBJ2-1	CASTLGDEQFF	TGTGCCAGCACCCTGGGGGATGAGCAGTTCTTC
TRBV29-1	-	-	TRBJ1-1	CSVLDRRTEAFF	TGCAGCGTCCTAGACAGACGGACTGAAGCTTTCTTT
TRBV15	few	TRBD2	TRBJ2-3	CATSREAGFTDTQYF	TGTGCCACCAGCAGAGAAGCGGGGTTTACAGATACGCAGTATTTT
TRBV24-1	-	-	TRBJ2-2	CATSDSGRFAGELFF	TGTGCCACCAGTGATTCCGGACGGTTCGCCGGGGAGCTGTTTTTT
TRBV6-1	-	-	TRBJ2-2	CASSALGGTNTGELFF	TGTGCCAGCAGTGCGCTCGGGGGCACGAACACCGGGGAGCTGTTTTTT
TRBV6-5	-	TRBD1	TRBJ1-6	CASSPPDRSSSPLHF	TGTGCCAGCAGTCCGCCGGACAGGTCTAGTTCACCCCTCCACTTT
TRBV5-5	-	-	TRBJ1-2	CASRPGQTNYGYTF	TGTGCCAGCAGACCGGGACAAACAAACTATGGCTACACCTTC
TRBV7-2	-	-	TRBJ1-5	CASSLVRGNQPQHF	TGTGCCAGCAGCTTAGTTCGGGGGAATCAGCCCCAGCATTTT
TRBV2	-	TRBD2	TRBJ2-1	CASRGTSDEQFF	TGTGCCAGCAGAGGGACTAGCGACGAGCAGTTCTTC
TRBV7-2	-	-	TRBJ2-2	CASSLASGNTGELFF	TGTGCCAGCAGCTTAGCTAGCGGGAACACCGGGGAGCTGTTTTTT
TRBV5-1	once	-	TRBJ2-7	CASSLGDTEQYF	TGCGCCAGCAGCTTGGGGGACACCGAGCAGTACTTC
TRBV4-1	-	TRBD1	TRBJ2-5	CASSQDKGPGGRETQYF	TGCGCCAGCAGCCAAGATAAGGGGCCAGGGGGCCGGGAGACCCAGTACTTC
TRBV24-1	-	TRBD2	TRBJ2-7	CATKGQSSGSEQYF	TGTGCCACCAAAGGTCAATCTAGCGGGAGCGAGCAGTACTTC
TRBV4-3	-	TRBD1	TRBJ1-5	CASSQDLATGVGQPQHF	TGCGCCAGCAGCCAAGATTTAGCGACAGGGGTTGGTCAGCCCCAGCATTTT
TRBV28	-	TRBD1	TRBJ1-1	CASSNGDRGIVNTEAFF	TGTGCCAGCAGTAATGGCGACAGGGGGATAGTGAACACTGAAGCTTTCTTT
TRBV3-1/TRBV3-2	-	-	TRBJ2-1	CASSPWRNTYNEQFF	TGTGCCAGCAGCCCTTGGCGGAACACCTACAATGAGCAGTTCTTC
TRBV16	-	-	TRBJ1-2	CASSQNRVGSSSYGYTF	TGTGCCAGCAGCCAAAACCGGGTGGGGAGTTCAAGCTATGGCTACACCTTC
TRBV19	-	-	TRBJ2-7	CASSITGSSYEQYF	TGTGCCAGTAGTATCACAGGGAGCTCCTACGAGCAGTACTTC
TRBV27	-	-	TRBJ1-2	CASSPPDSKDGYTF	TGTGCCAGCAGTCCCCCAGACAGCAAGGATGGCTACACCTTC
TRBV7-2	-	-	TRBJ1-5	CASSPQGSNQPQHF	TGTGCCAGCAGCCCACAGGGAAGCAATCAGCCCCAGCATTTT